These 5 T cell receptor beta chains share one sample of origin, sequenced in a study of cytotoxic CD8 clonotypes in ibrutinib-treated CLL. The assay was immunoSEQ multiplex PCR, and TCRdb's table has in-frame clones only and misses some. The repertoire includes fewer than 45,000 clones, 49% of them detected once, and 18% sits in the top ten. The specimen was PBMCs, collected before ibrutinib treatment. The receptors originated from a human donor with chronic lymphocytic leukemia.

The chain employs TRBV29-1 and TRBJ2-5; a weak D match, TRBD2 (7 bases). The V and J ends lost 7 bases and 1 base respectively, with 19 bases between them. Germline lookup yields CDR1 SQVTM and CDR2 ANQGSEA. The CDR3 loop spans 15 amino acids. The CDR3 loop reads CSARPGAGAQETQYF. The CDR3 nucleotides read TGCAGCGCCAGACCGGGGGCGGGGGCCCAAGAGACCCAGTACTTC.

The chain is built from TRBV6-5 and TRBJ1-1; D not resolved. Germline V CDR1 and CDR2: MNHEY, SVGAGI. The CDR3 spans 14 residues. Trimming left V 0 bases short and J 0 bases short, with 5 bases between. The CDR3 sequence: CASSYSVMNTEAFF. DNA for the CDR3: TGTGCCAGCAGTTACTCTGTAATGAACACTGAAGCTTTCTTT.

This clone was counted a single time. This chain uses TRBV7-9 with TRBJ1-2, with D maybe TRBD1 (5 bases). The CDR3 is 15 amino acids. CDR1 is SEHNR and CDR2 is FQNEAQ in the germline V gene (reference sequence). V was shortened by 4 bases and J by 5 bases, with 17 bases between the two germline ends. DNA for the CDR3: TGTGCCAGCAGCTCTCCTGGGGGGGAATCGTATGGCTACACCTTC. Translated, it gives CASSSPGGESYGYTF.

In its sample, this clone was seen a few times. The CDR3 nucleotides are TGTGCCAGTAGTATTGGGTACACCATATATTTT. Protein: CASSIGYTIYF. The V call is TRBV19, the J call TRBJ1-3; D remains unclear. Germline lookup yields CDR1 LNHDA and CDR2 SQIVND (reference sequence). V shed 3 bases and J shed 8 bases, with 5 bases lying between them. The CDR3 is 11 residues long.

The rearrangement uses TRBV27 and TRBJ1-6, with D tentatively TRBD1 (5 bases). This CDR3 contains 17 residues. Germline CDR1 reads MNHEY; CDR2 reads SMNVEV (reference sequence). Trimming left V 4 bases short and J 5 bases short, with 18 bases between. CDR3 DNA sequence: TGTGCCAGCAGTTCAATACTCCGTTGGGGGGATAATTCACCCCTCCACTTT. It codes for CASSSILRWGDNSPLHF.